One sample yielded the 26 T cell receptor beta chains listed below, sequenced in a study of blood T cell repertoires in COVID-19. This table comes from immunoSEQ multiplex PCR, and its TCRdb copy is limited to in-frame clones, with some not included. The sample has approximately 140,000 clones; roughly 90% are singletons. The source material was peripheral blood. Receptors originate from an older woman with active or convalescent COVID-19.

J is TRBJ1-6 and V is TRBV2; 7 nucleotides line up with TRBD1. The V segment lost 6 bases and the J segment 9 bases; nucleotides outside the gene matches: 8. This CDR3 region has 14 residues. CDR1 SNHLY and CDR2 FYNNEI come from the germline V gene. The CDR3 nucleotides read TGTGCCAGCAGACCCACAGGGGTTGCTTCACCCCTCCACTTT. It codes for CASRPTGVASPLHF.

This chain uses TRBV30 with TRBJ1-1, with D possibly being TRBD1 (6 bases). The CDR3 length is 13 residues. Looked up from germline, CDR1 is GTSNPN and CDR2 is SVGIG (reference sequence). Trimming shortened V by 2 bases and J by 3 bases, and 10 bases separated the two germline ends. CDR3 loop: CAWSRGGDTEAFF. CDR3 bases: TGTGCCTGGAGTAGAGGGGGGGACACTGAAGCTTTCTTT.

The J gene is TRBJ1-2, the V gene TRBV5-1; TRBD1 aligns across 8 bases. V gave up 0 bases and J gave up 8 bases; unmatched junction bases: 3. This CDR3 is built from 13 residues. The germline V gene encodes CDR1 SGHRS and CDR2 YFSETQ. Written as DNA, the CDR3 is TGCGCCAGCAGCTTGGAACAGGGGGACGGCTACACCTTC. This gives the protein CASSLEQGDGYTF. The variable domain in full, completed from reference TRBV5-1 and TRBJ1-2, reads KAGVTQTPRYLIKTRGQQVTLSCSPISGHRSVSWYQQTPGQGLQFLFEYFSETQRNKGNFPGRFSGRQFSNSRSEMNVSTLELGDSALYLCASSLEQGDGYTFGSGTRLTVV.

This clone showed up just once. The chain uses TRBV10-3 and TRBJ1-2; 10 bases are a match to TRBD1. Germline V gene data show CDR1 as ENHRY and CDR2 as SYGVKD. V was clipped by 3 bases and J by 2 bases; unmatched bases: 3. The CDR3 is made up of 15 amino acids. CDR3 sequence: CAISDDRGQNYGYTF. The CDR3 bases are TGTGCCATCAGTGACGACAGGGGGCAAAACTATGGCTACACCTTC.

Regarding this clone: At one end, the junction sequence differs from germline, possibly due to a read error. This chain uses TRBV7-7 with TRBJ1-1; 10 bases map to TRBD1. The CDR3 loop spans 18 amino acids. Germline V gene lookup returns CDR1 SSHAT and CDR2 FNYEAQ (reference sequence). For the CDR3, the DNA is TGTGCTAGCAGCTCGCGGTGGGACAGGGGCGAGAAAGACACTGAAGCTTTCTTT. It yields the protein CASSSRWDRGEKDTEAFF.

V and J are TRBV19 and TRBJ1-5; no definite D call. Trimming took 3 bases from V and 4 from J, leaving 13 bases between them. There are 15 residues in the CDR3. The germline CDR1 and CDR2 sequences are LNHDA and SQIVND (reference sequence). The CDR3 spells CASSMPVTQNQPQHF. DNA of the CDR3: TGTGCCAGTAGTATGCCCGTGACACAGAATCAGCCCCAGCATTTT.

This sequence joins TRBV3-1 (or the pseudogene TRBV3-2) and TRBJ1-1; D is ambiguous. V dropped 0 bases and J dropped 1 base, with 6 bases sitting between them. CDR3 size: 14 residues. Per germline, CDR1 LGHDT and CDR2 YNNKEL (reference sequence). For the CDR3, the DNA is TGTGCCAGCAGCCAAGATCGGGAGAACACTGAAGCTTTCTTT. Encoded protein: CASSQDRENTEAFF.

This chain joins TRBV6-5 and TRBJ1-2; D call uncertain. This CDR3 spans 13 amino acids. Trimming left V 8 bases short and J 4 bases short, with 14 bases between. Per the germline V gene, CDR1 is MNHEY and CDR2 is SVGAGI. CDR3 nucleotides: TGTGCCAGCTGGGAGGGCCTAGCCTATGGCTACACCTTC. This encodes CASWEGLAYGYTF.

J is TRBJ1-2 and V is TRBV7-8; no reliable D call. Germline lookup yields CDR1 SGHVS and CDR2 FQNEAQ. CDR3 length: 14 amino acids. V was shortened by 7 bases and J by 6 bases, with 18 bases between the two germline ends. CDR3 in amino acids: CASISELRHDGYTF. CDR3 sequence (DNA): TGTGCCAGCATCTCCGAATTGAGACACGATGGCTACACCTTC. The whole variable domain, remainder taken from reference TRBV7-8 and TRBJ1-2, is GAGVSQSPRYKVAKRGQDVALRCDPISGHVSLFWYQQALGQGPEFLTYFQNEAQLDKSGLPSDRFFAERPEGSVSTLKIQRTQQEDSAVYLCASISELRHDGYTFGSGTRLTVV.

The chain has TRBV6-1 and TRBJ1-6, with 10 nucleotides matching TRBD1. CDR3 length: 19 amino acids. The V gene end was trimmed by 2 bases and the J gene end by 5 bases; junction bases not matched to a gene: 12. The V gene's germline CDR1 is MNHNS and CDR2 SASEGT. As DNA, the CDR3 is TGTGCCAGCAGTGAATACGGGGGGACAGGGGCAGGTAATAATTCACCCCTCCACTTT. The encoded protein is CASSEYGGTGAGNNSPLHF.

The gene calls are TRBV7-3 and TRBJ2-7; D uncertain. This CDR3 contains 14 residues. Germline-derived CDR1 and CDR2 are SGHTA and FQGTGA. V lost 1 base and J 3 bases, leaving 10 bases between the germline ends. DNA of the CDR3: TGTGCCAGCAGCTTAATGCACAGCCTCTACGAGCAGTACTTC. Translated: CASSLMHSLYEQYF. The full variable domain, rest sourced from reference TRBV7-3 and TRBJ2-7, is GAGVSQTPSNKVTEKGKYVELRCDPISGHTALYWYRQSLGQGPEFLIYFQGTGAADDSGLPNDRFFAVRPEGSVSTLKIQRTERGDSAVYLCASSLMHSLYEQYFGPGTRLTVT.

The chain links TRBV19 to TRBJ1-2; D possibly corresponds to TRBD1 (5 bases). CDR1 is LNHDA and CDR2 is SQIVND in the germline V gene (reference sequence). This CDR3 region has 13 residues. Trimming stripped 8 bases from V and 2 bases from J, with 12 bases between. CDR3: CASQSTGNYGYTF. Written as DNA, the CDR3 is TGTGCCAGTCAGAGCACAGGAAACTATGGCTACACCTTC.

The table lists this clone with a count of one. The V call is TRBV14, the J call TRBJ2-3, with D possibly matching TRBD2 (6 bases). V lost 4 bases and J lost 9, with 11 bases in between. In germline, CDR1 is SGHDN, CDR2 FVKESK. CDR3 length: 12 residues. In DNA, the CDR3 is TGTGCCAGCAGCCCGGCGGCGGGAACGCAGTATTTT. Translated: CASSPAAGTQYF.

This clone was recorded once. The CDR3 DNA sequence: TGTGCCAGCAGTACGGCGGGGGGTGCAGATACGCAGTATTTT. Encoded protein: CASSTAGGADTQYF. This sequence joins TRBV2 and TRBJ2-3; TRBD2 aligns across 8 bases. The ends lost 5 bases at V and 4 bases at J; junction bases unmatched: 5. In germline, CDR1 is SNHLY, CDR2 FYNNEI. The CDR3 is 14 amino acids.

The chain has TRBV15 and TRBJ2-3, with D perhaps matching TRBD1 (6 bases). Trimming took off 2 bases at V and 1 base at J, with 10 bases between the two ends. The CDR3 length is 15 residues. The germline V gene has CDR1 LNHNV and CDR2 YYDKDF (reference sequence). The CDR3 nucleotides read TGTGCCACCAGCAGAAAGGGGGTCGGCACAGATACGCAGTATTTT. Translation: CATSRKGVGTDTQYF.

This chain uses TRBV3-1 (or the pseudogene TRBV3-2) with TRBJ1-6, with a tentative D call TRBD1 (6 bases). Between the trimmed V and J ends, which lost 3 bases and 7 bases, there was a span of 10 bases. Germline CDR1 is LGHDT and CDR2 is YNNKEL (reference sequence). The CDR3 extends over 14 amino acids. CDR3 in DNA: TGTGCCAGCAGCCATGCAGGGGAAAATTCACCCCTCCACTTT. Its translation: CASSHAGENSPLHF.

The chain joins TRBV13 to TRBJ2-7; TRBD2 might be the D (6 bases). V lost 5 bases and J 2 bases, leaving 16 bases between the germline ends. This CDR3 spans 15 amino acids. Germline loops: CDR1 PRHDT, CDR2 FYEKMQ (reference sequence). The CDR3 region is CASSPGGTYPYEQYF. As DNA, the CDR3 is TGTGCCAGCAGCCCGGGCGGGACGTACCCCTACGAGCAGTACTTC.

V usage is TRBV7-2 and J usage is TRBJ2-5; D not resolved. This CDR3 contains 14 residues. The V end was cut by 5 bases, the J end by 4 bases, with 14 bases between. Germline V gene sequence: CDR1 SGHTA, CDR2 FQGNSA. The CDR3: CASSPTWAAETQYF. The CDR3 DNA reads TGTGCCAGCAGCCCCACTTGGGCAGCAGAGACCCAGTACTTC.

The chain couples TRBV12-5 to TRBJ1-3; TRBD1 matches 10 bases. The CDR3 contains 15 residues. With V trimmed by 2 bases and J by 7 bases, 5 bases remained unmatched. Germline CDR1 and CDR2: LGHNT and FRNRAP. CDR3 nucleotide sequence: TGTGCTAGTGGTTTGATGACAGGGGGCACGAACACCATATATTTT. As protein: CASGLMTGGTNTIYF.

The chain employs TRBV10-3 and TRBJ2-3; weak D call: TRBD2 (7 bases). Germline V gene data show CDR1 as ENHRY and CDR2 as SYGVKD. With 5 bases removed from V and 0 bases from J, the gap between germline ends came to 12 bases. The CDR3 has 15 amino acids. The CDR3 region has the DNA TGTGCCATCAGTAGACGGGGGGCTAGCACAGATACGCAGTATTTT. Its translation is CAISRRGASTDTQYF.

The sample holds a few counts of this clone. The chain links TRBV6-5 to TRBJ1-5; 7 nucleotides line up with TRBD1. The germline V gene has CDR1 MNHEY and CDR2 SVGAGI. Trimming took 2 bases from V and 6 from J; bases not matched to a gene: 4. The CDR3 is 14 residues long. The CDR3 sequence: CASSYETGRQPQHF. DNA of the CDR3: TGTGCCAGCAGTTACGAGACAGGGCGTCAGCCCCAGCATTTT.

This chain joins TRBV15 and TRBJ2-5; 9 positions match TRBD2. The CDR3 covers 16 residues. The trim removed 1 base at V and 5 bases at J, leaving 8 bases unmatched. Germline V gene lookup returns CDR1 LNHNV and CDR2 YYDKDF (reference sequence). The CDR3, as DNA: TGTGCCACCAGCAGAGGTGCTAGCGGGGCGAGGGAGACCCAGTACTTC. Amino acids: CATSRGASGARETQYF.

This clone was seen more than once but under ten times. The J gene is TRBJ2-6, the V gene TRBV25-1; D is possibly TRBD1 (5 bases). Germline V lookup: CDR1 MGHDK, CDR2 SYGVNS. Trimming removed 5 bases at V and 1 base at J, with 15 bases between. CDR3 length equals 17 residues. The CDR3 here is CASSSRKKGSGANVLTF. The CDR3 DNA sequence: TGTGCCAGCAGTTCAAGGAAGAAGGGGTCTGGGGCCAACGTCCTGACTTTC.

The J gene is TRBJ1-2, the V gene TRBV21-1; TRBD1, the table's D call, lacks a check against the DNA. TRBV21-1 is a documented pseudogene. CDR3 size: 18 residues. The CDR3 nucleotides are TGTGCCAGCAGCAAAGTAACGGTGGGGGCAGGGAAGTGGGGTGGCTACACCTTC. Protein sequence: CASSKVTVGAGKWGGYTF.

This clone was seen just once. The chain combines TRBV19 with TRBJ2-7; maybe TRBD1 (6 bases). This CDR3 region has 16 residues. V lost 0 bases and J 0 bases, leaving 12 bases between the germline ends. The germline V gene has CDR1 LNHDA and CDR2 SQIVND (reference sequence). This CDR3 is CASSIDWQGSSYEQYF. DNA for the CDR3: TGTGCCAGTAGTATAGATTGGCAGGGGAGCTCCTACGAGCAGTACTTC.

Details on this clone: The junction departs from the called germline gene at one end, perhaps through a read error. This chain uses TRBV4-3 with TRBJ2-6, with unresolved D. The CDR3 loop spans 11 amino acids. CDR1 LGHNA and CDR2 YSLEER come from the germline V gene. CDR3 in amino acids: CASSQEEVWSF. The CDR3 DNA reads TGCGCCAGCAGCCAAGAAGAGGTCTGGTCTTTC.